Listed here are 15 T cell receptor beta chains from one sample, sequenced in a study of response to subunit inactivated influenza vaccine. One entry per CDR3 protein results from TCRdb running MiXCR on the RT-PCR reads. The table has roughly 700,000 distinct CDR3 sequences, approximately 15% seen once. Sequences were derived from PBMCs from blood, sampled approximately 15 days before vaccination. The receptors come from a man in his fifties who received an inactivated influenza vaccine.

This chain uses TRBV7-2 with TRBJ2-1; a possible D gene is TRBD1 (6 bases). This CDR3 region has 15 residues. CDR1 and CDR2 (germline): SGHTA, FQGNSA. V was pared by 2 bases and J by 4 bases, with 12 bases between. The CDR3 DNA follows: TGTGCCAGCAGCTTATTCGCCAGGGGATACAATGAGCAGTTCTTC. Amino acid sequence: CASSLFARGYNEQFF.

This sequence joins TRBV28 and TRBJ2-5; the D gene could be TRBD1 or TRBD2 (7 bases each). CDR3 length: 17 residues. Deletions cut 2 bases from V and 2 bases from J, with 18 bases between. The germline V gene has CDR1 MDHEN and CDR2 SYDVKM. The CDR3 DNA is TGTGCCAGCAGTTTACCGCAGGGGGACTACTTACAAGAGACCCAGTACTTC. Residues: CASSLPQGDYLQETQYF.

There are a few counts of this clonotype. V usage is TRBV5-1 and J usage is TRBJ2-3; 7 nucleotides agree with TRBD1. The germline gives CDR1 SGHRS, CDR2 YFSETQ. The CDR3 has 16 residues. With 0 bases clipped from V and 1 base from J, the junction kept 5 bases outside the gene matches. The CDR3 reads CASSLAGTARTDTQYF. The CDR3 coding sequence is TGCGCCAGCAGCTTGGCCGGGACAGCCCGCACAGATACGCAGTATTTT.

This chain uses TRBV10-1 with TRBJ2-2; unclear D gene. There are 14 residues in the CDR3. V lost 4 bases, J lost 3 bases, and 9 bases lay in between. Germline CDR1 is WNHNN and CDR2 is SYGVQD (reference sequence). The CDR3 region has the DNA TGCGCCAGCAGTGGAAACAGATACACCGGGGAGCTGTTTTTT. It encodes CASSGNRYTGELFF.

This clonotype was seen a few times. The V gene is TRBV6-1, the J gene TRBJ2-3; 9 positions match TRBD1. Germline V lookup: CDR1 MNHNS, CDR2 SASEGT. CDR3 length: 15 amino acids. With 0 bases clipped from V and 3 bases from J, the junction kept 1 base outside the gene matches. The CDR3 protein is CASSEAGQGTDTQYF. In DNA, the CDR3 is TGTGCCAGCAGTGAAGCGGGACAGGGAACAGATACGCAGTATTTT.

This clonotype was detected a few times. The chain employs TRBV28 and TRBJ1-5, with D maybe TRBD1 (5 bases). Germline CDR1 is MDHEN and CDR2 is SYDVKM. The CDR3 is 14 amino acids. Trimming left V 6 bases short and J 1 base short, with 10 bases between. CDR3 DNA sequence: TGTGCCAGCAGCACCGGGACGAGCAATCAGCCCCAGCATTTT. Translation: CASSTGTSNQPQHF.

V and J are TRBV28 and TRBJ1-1; D is uncertain. Germline V gene sequence: CDR1 MDHEN, CDR2 SYDVKM. This CDR3 region has 14 residues. The germline V and J ends were trimmed by 3 bases and 0 bases, with 8 bases remaining between them. CDR3 residues: CASSFQFMNTEAFF. The CDR3 nucleotides read TGTGCCAGCAGTTTTCAGTTCATGAACACTGAAGCTTTCTTT.

This clonotype appeared a few times. V and J are TRBV5-1 and TRBJ2-1; 16 bases are a match to TRBD2. The CDR3 sequence is 15 residues long. V lost 4 bases, J lost 9 bases, and 4 bases stayed unmatched. Germline V gene data show CDR1 as SGHRS and CDR2 as YFSETQ. In DNA form, the CDR3 reads TGCGCCAGCAGCGCGGGACTAGCGGGGGGGATTGAGCAGTTCTTC. As protein: CASSAGLAGGIEQFF.

In its sample, this clonotype was seen a few times. This chain joins TRBV12-3 or TRBV12-4 and TRBJ1-5; the D gene is possibly TRBD1 (5 bases). The CDR3 spans 16 residues. Trimming removed 5 bases from V and 0 bases from J, with 14 bases in between. CDR3 bases: TGTGCCAGCAGTGCCGGGACCGTCTATAGCAATCAGCCCCAGCATTTT. Amino acids: CASSAGTVYSNQPQHF.

The V gene is TRBV10-1, the J gene TRBJ2-2; a possible D gene is TRBD1 (6 bases). Germline lookup yields CDR1 WNHNN and CDR2 SYGVQD (reference sequence). CDR3 size: 16 residues. The V end lost 6 bases, the J end lost 0 bases, and 14 bases lay between the germline ends. The CDR3 sequence: CASRPGVGANTGELFF. CDR3 sequence (DNA): TGCGCCAGCAGGCCAGGGGTTGGAGCGAACACCGGGGAGCTGTTTTTT.

This clonotype was seen only a few times. The CDR3 DNA reads as TGCGCCAGCAGCCAAGATACGTTCACCTACGAGCAGTACTTC. Translated: CASSQDTFTYEQYF. The chain combines TRBV4-3 with TRBJ2-7, with D hard to call. The CDR3 totals 14 residues. The ends were cut back, 0 bases at V and 2 bases at J, with 8 bases in the middle. CDR1 is LGHNA, CDR2 YSLEER, per germline.

The chain carries TRBV7-8 and TRBJ1-1, with 8 nucleotides matching TRBD1. The CDR3 is made up of 17 amino acids. Germline V CDR1 and CDR2: SGHVS, FQNEAQ. The junction had 6 bases not matched to a gene; V was cut back by 0 bases and J by 0 bases. CDR3 residues: CASSLAGQGVMNTEAFF. The CDR3 DNA is TGTGCCAGCAGCTTAGCCGGACAGGGTGTTATGAACACTGAAGCTTTCTTT.

This clonotype was counted ten times or more. The chain uses TRBV7-8 and TRBJ2-7; 8 bases are shared with TRBD1. CDR3 length: 13 amino acids. Germline loops: CDR1 SGHVS, CDR2 FQNEAQ. Trimming took 5 bases from V and 2 from J; bases not matched to a gene: 2. Here the CDR3 reads CASSADRAYEQYF. The DNA of the CDR3 is TGTGCCAGCAGCGCGGACAGGGCCTACGAGCAGTACTTC. Combining the CDR3 with reference TRBV7-8 and TRBJ2-7 gives the whole variable domain GAGVSQSPRYKVAKRGQDVALRCDPISGHVSLFWYQQALGQGPEFLTYFQNEAQLDKSGLPSDRFFAERPEGSVSTLKIQRTQQEDSAVYLCASSADRAYEQYFGPGTRLTVT.

J is TRBJ1-6 and V is TRBV7-2; D is ambiguous. The CDR3 spans 12 residues. V lost 1 base and J lost 9, with 4 bases in between. Germline CDR1 reads SGHTA; CDR2 reads FQGNSA. CDR3 in amino acids: CASSLGASPLHF. In DNA form, the CDR3 reads TGTGCCAGCAGCTTAGGTGCTTCACCCCTCCACTTT.

The gene calls are TRBV5-1 and TRBJ1-6; 7 nucleotides align to TRBD1. V was pared by 0 bases and J by 6 bases, with 6 bases of the junction left unmatched. The germline CDR1 and CDR2 sequences are SGHRS and YFSETQ. CDR3 length equals 16 residues. CDR3 residues: CASSLEATGTNSPLHF. CDR3 nucleotides: TGCGCCAGCAGCTTGGAGGCGACAGGGACTAATTCACCCCTCCACTTT.